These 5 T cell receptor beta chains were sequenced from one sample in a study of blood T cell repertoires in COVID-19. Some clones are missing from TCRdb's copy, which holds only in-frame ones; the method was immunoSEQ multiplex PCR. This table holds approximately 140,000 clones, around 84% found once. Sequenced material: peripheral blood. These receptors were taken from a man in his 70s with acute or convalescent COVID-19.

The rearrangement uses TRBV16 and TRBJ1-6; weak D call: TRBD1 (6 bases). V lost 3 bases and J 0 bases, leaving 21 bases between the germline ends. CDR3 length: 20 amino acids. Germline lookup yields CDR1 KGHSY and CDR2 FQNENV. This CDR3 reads CASSHLPAHQGNSYNSPLHF. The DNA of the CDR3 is TGTGCCAGCAGCCACTTACCAGCACATCAGGGGAACTCCTATAATTCACCCCTCCACTTT.

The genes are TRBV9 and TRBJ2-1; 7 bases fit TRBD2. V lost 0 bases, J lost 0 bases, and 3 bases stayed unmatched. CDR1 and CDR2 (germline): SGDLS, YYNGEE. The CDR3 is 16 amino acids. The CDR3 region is CASSVVGGSSYNEQFF. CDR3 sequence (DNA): TGTGCCAGCAGCGTAGTCGGGGGGAGCTCCTACAATGAGCAGTTCTTC.

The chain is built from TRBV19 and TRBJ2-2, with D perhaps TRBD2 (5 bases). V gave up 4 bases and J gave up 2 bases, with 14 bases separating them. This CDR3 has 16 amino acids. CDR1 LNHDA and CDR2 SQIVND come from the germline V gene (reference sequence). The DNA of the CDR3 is TGTGCCAGTAGTAAGCGGCAGCCACCTAACACCGGGGAGCTGTTTTTT. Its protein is CASSKRQPPNTGELFF.

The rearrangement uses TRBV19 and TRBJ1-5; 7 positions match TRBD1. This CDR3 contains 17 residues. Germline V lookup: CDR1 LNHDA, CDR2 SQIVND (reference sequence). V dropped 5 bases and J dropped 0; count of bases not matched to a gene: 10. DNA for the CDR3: TGTGCCAGTAGTCCACCGGGACAGAGTTTTAGCAATCAGCCCCAGCATTTT. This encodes CASSPPGQSFSNQPQHF. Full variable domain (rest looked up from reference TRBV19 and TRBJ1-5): DGGITQSPKYLFRKEGQNVTLSCEQNLNHDAMYWYRQDPGQGLRLIYYSQIVNDFQKGDIAEGYSVSREKKESFPLTVTSAQKNPTAFYLCASSPPGQSFSNQPQHFGDGTRLSIL.

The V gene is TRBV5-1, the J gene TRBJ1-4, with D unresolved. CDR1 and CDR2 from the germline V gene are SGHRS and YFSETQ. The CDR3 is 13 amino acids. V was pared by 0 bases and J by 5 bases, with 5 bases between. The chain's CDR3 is CASSLGPNEKLFF. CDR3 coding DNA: TGCGCCAGCAGCTTGGGGCCCAATGAAAAACTGTTTTTT. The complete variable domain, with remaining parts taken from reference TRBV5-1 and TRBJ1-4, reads KAGVTQTPRYLIKTRGQQVTLSCSPISGHRSVSWYQQTPGQGLQFLFEYFSETQRNKGNFPGRFSGRQFSNSRSEMNVSTLELGDSALYLCASSLGPNEKLFFGSGTQLSVL.